Here is one TCR beta chain with its context. Antigen specificity is unknown. The data stem from a study of T cell repertoires in cytomegalovirus infection. TCRdb processed the reads anew with MiXCR; each CDR3 protein has one entry. The repertoire includes some 560,000 distinct CDR3 sequences, roughly 43% of them detected once, and 48% sits in the top ten. The CDR3 is made up of 14 amino acids. The trim removed 6 bases at V and 5 bases at J, leaving 8 bases unmatched. The germline gives CDR1 DFQATT, CDR2 SNEGSKA (reference sequence). V gene TRBV20-1 combines with J gene TRBJ2-1, with TRBD2 identical over 9 bases. This clonotype was obtained from a human donor in good health (CMV status not recorded). Some clones in this sample may be carry-over from other donors' samples. The sequenced sample was cultured PBMCs, obtained from culture after CMV antigen stimulation. This CDR3 reads CSANKAGGDNEQFF. The CDR3 DNA reads TGCAGTGCGAATAAAGCGGGGGGCGACAATGAGCAGTTCTTC.